The clone carrying this TCR beta chain was counted ten times or more. Its antigen is unknown. The entry originates in a study of response to subunit inactivated influenza vaccine. There are 15 residues in the CDR3. Trimming removed 2 bases from V and 6 bases from J, with 15 bases in between. Study-wide results and caveats: Seasonal influenza vaccination, on each occasion, was suggested by the authors to recruit few new T cells.

TCRdb independently ran MiXCR on the RT-PCR reads; one entry per CDR3 protein. Of roughly 780,000 distinct CDR3 sequences listed, less than 20% are singletons. The gene calls are TRBV12-3 or TRBV12-4 and TRBJ2-3; D might be TRBD2 (6 bases). The sequencing here drew on PBMCs from blood, taken 4 to 6 days after vaccination. The TCR was taken from a man aged 45-60 years who received an inactivated influenza vaccine. CDR3 loop: CASSLSGASLDTQYF. CDR3 sequence (DNA): TGTGCCAGCAGTTTATCGGGAGCATCCCTCGATACGCAGTATTTT.